Following are 5 T cell receptor beta chains from one sample sequenced in a study of OX40 agonist ivuxolimab in advanced cancers. Method: immunoSEQ multiplex PCR; TCRdb's copy keeps in-frame clones and lacks some. The top ten hold approximately 7.4% of the sample, which has tens of thousands of clones, less than 85% seen once. The specimen was CD4+ or CD8+ T cells sorted from blood, collected in a trial of the OX40 agonist ivuxolimab. The receptors were gathered from an adult with an advanced solid tumor such as melanoma, head and neck, liver or kidney cancer.

The chain carries TRBV5-1 and TRBJ1-4; D gene ambiguous. There are 15 residues in the CDR3. V was shortened by 2 bases and J by 5 bases, with 13 bases between the two germline ends. Germline CDR1 reads SGHRS; CDR2 reads YFSETQ. The CDR3 DNA sequence: TGCGCCAGCAGCTTAAGCCCCACTAAGAATGAAAAACTGTTTTTT. It encodes CASSLSPTKNEKLFF.

The chain has TRBV16 and TRBJ2-5, with unresolved D. The closer fit of TRBJ2-7 to the DNA end suggests the J call may be wrong. CDR3 size: 15 residues. The germline V gene encodes CDR1 KGHSY and CDR2 FQNENV. The CDR3 DNA is TGTGCCAGCAGCCGAAGCGCATTTCCTACCTACGAGCAGTACTTC. It encodes CASSRSAFPTYEQYF.

The chain links TRBV6-5 to TRBJ1-1, with D hard to call. Trimming removed 6 bases at V and 11 bases at J, with 16 bases between. This CDR3 is 12 amino acids long. Germline V gene lookup returns CDR1 MNHEY and CDR2 SVGAGI. Written as DNA, the CDR3 is TGTGCCAGCAGGGGCGACTCCCCGGAGGCTTTCTTT. Translation: CASRGDSPEAFF.

The chain employs TRBV18 and TRBJ2-5; weak D call: TRBD1 (5 bases). V lost 2 bases, J lost 5 bases, and 15 bases lay in between. CDR3 length equals 15 residues. From germline, CDR1 is KGHSH and CDR2 LQKENI. DNA of the CDR3: TGTGCCAGCTCACCAAGTGCAGGGAATTTGGAGACCCAGTACTTC. Residues: CASSPSAGNLETQYF.

J is TRBJ2-1 and V is TRBV5-1; 10 bases agree with TRBD2. This CDR3 comprises 18 residues. The J segment lost 8 bases and the V segment lost 4 bases, leaving 18 bases of the junction unmatched. Germline loops: CDR1 SGHRS, CDR2 YFSETQ. The CDR3: CASSVGRLAGTLRDEQFF. DNA of the CDR3: TGCGCCAGCAGCGTGGGTCGACTAGCGGGCACATTGAGGGATGAGCAGTTCTTC.